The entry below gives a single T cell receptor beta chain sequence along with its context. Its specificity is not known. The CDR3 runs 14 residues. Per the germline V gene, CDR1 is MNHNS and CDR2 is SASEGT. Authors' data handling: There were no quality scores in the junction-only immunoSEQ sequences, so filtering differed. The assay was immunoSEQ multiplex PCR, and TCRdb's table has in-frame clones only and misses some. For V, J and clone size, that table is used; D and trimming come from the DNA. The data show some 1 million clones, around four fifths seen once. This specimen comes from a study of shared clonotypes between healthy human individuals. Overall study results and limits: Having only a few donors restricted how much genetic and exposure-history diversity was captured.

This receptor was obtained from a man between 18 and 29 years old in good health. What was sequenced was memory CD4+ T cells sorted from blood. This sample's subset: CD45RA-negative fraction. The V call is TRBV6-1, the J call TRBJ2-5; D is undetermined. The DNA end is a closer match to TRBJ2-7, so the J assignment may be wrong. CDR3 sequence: CASLSDAPIYEQYF. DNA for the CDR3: TGTGCCAGCCTCTCGGACGCTCCCATCTACGAGCAGTACTTC.